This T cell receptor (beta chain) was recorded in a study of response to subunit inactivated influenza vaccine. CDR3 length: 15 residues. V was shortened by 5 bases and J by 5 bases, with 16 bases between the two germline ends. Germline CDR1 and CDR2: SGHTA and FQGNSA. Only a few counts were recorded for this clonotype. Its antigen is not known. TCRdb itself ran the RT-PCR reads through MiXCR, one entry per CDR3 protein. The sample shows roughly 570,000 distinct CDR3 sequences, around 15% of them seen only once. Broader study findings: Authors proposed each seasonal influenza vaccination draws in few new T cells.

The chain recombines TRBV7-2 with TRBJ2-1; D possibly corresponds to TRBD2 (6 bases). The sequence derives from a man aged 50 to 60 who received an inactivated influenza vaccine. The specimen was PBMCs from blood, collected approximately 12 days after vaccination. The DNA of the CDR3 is TGTGCCAGCAGCCCAAGCCGGGACTTAGACAATGAGCAGTTCTTC. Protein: CASSPSRDLDNEQFF.